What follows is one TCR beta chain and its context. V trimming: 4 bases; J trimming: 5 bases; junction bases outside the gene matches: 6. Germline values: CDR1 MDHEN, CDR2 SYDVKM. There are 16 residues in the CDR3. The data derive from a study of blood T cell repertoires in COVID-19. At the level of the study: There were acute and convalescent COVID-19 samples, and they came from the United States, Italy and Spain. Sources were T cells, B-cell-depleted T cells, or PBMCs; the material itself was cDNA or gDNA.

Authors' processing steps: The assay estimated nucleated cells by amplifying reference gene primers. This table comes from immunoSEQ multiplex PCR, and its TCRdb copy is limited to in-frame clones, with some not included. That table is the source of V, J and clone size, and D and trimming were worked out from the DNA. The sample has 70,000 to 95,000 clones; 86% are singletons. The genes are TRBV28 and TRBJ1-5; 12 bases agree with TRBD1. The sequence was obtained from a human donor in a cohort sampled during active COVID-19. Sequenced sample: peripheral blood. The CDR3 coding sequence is TGTGCCAGCAGTTCCCCCGGGACAGGGGGCTATCAGCCCCAGCATTTT. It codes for CASSSPGTGGYQPQHF.